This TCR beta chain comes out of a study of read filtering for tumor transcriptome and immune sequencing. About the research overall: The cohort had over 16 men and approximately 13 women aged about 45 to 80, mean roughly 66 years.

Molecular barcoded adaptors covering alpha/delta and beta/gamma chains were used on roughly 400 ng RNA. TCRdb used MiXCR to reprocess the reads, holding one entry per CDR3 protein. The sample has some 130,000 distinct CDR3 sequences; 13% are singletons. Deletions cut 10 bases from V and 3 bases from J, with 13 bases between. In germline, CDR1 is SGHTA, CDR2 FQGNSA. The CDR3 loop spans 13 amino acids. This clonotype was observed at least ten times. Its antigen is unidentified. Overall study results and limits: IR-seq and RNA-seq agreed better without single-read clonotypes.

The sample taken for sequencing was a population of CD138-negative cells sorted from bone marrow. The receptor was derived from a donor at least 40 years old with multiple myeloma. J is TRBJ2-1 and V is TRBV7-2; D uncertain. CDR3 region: CATNQGFYNEQFF. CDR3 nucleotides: TGTGCCACAAACCAAGGATTCTACAATGAGCAGTTCTTC.